Reported below is one TCR beta chain. CDR1 and CDR2 (germline): SGHDN, FVKESK. V lost 4 bases and J lost 1, with 14 bases in between. CDR3 size: 16 residues. The data are from a study of T cell responses to AZD1222 COVID-19 vaccine. Profiled with immunoSEQ multiplex PCR; TCRdb holds only in-frame clones, not every one. This sample has fewer than 150,000 clones, with roughly 88% found just once. The V and J genes are TRBV14 and TRBJ1-3; tentative D call: TRBD1 (6 bases). The TCR comes from an adult who received the AZD1222 COVID-19 vaccine. The source was peripheral blood, collected 28 days after the second AZD1222 dose. The CDR3 reads CASSLYQGHSGNTIYF. The CDR3 coding sequence is TGTGCCAGCAGCCTTTATCAGGGGCATTCTGGAAACACCATATATTTT.